The clone carrying this T cell receptor (beta chain) was picked up many times. The antigen remains unidentified. UMIs were added to TCR cDNA along with a universal primer site when it was made by 5'RACE template switching. TCRdb re-called the 5' RACE reads through MiXCR, storing one row per CDR3 protein. The repertoire includes 200,000 or so distinct CDR3 sequences, roughly 6.8% of them detected once, and around 1% sits in the top ten. The data belong to a study of T cells after yellow fever vaccination. Regarding the study as a whole: At less than 97% for CD4 and about 91% for CD8, most primary-vaccination clones showed up again after the booster. Though weaker, the secondary response peaked faster, on day 5 versus 15.

CDR3 length equals 18 residues. In germline, CDR1 is LGHNA, CDR2 YNFKEQ. Between the trimmed V and J ends, which lost 2 bases and 0 bases, there was a span of 16 bases. The receptor's source is a man aged 25-40 years who received the YFV17D yellow fever vaccine. The sequencing here drew on CD4+ T cells sorted from PBMCs, taken on the day of the yellow fever booster vaccination. The genes are TRBV4-2 and TRBJ2-2; D remains unclear. The CDR3 DNA is TGTGCCAGCAGCCAACGTTGGGGTGACCCTGCGAACACCGGGGAGCTGTTTTTT. Encoded protein: CASSQRWGDPANTGELFF.